This TCR beta chain comes out of a study of cytomegalovirus exposure and HLA in healthy donors. Regarding this clone: Here the CDR3 omits its conserved ending phenylalanine or tryptophan, so a read error is the likely source.

The primer mix had 60 Vbeta and 13 Jbeta primers. In the study's own analysis: Unique TCR beta chains totaled some 80 million in a later count, with around 11 million of them shared. The repertoire was sequenced with immunoSEQ multiplex PCR; TCRdb's copy has only in-frame clones and lacks some. Clone size and V and J calls were adopted from that table, with D and trimming inferred from the DNA. The sample yields about 110,000 clones, approximately 74% seen once. Sequenced input: PBMCs. This clonotype was sampled from a woman in her forties in good health and CMV-seropositive.

The CDR3 loop reads CASSKTGYEYGYTL. In DNA, the CDR3 is TGTGCCAGCAGCAAGACAGGGTATGAGTATGGCTACACCCTC. The chain carries TRBV28 and TRBJ1-2; TRBD1 matches 7 bases. In germline, CDR1 is MDHEN, CDR2 SYDVKM. CDR3 length: 14 amino acids. The J segment lost 5 bases and the V segment lost 6 bases, leaving 9 bases of the junction unmatched.